These 13 T cell receptor beta chains share one sample of origin, sequenced in a study of blood T cell repertoires in COVID-19. Clones were sequenced by immunoSEQ multiplex PCR, and TCRdb holds only the in-frame ones, with some missing. This table holds 240,000 or so clones, around 87% found once. Sequenced material: peripheral blood. The receptor source for this set is a man between 60 and 75 years old who had recovered from COVID-19.

This clone was seen only a few times. The chain joins TRBV6-1 to TRBJ1-1; D not resolved. V was trimmed by 3 bases and J by 2 bases, leaving 7 bases between them. Germline CDR1 reads MNHNS; CDR2 reads SASEGT. This CDR3 contains 13 residues. The CDR3 here is CASSDPPNTEAFF. The CDR3 DNA reads TGTGCCAGCAGTGACCCCCCAAACACTGAAGCTTTCTTT.

The chain links TRBV12-3 or TRBV12-4 to TRBJ1-1; D may be TRBD1 (5 bases). The germline V and J ends were trimmed by 6 bases and 11 bases, with 13 bases remaining between them. The CDR3 extends over 11 amino acids. CDR3 sequence (DNA): TGTGCCAGCAGCTTACGGGGGGAGGCTTTCTTT. It specifies CASSLRGEAFF.

This clone was counted once. This sample includes further DNA sequences coding for the same CDR3. This rearrangement joins TRBV11-2 to TRBJ2-7, with TRBD1 matching 9 bases. The V segment lost 3 bases and the J segment 3 bases; nucleotides outside the gene matches: 3. In germline, CDR1 is SGHAT, CDR2 FQNNGV. The CDR3 length is 14 residues. This CDR3 reads CASSLDRGNYEQYF. As DNA, the CDR3 is TGTGCCAGCAGCTTGGACAGGGGTAACTACGAGCAGTACTTC.

The V call is TRBV24-1, the J call TRBJ2-1; TRBD2 agrees at 8 bases. The germline gives CDR1 KGHDR, CDR2 SFDVKD. There are 16 residues in the CDR3. V shed 1 base and J 4 bases; nucleotides not matched to a gene: 5. Written as DNA, the CDR3 is TGTGCCACCAGTGATTTATCCAGCGGGGGTTACAATGAGCAGTTCTTC. It translates to CATSDLSSGGYNEQFF.

Comment on this clone: This sample includes further DNA sequences coding for the same CDR3. The chain carries TRBV11-2 and TRBJ2-7; 9 bases line up with TRBD2. V lost 5 bases, J lost 6 bases, and 8 bases stayed unmatched. CDR3 length: 14 amino acids. Germline CDR1 SGHAT, CDR2 FQNNGV. The chain's CDR3 is CASSRRLAAAEQYF. In nucleotides, the CDR3 is TGTGCCAGCAGCCGGAGACTAGCGGCAGCCGAGCAGTACTTC.

The rearrangement links TRBV3-1 (or the pseudogene TRBV3-2) to TRBJ1-2; 11 bases align to TRBD1. Germline lookup yields CDR1 LGHDT and CDR2 YNNKEL (reference sequence). The CDR3 runs 13 residues. Losses at the gene ends were 9 bases for V and 4 bases for J; bases not matched to a gene: 4. This CDR3 is CARDRGRFYGYTF. In DNA, the CDR3 is TGTGCCAGGGACAGGGGGCGGTTCTATGGCTACACCTTC.

J is TRBJ2-1 and V is TRBV30, with TRBD2 matching 9 bases. CDR1 and CDR2 from the germline V gene are GTSNPN and SVGIG (reference sequence). Trimming at V came to 1 base and at J to 3 bases, leaving 4 bases not matched to a gene. This CDR3 has 15 residues. CDR3 sequence (DNA): TGTGCCTGGAGTGCTCGCGGGGGGGTCTACAATGAGCAGTTCTTC. Protein sequence: CAWSARGGVYNEQFF.

This chain uses TRBV7-2 with TRBJ2-7, with 8 bases aligning to TRBD1. Germline trimming cut 5 bases from V and 5 bases from J; bases unmatched to any gene: 8. Germline loops: CDR1 SGHTA, CDR2 FQGNSA. CDR3 size: 14 residues. The CDR3 is CASSDGTGVDEQYF. In DNA form, the CDR3 reads TGTGCCAGCAGCGACGGGACAGGTGTCGACGAGCAGTACTTC.

This chain links TRBV27 with TRBJ1-2; 7 bases line up with TRBD1. The CDR3 is 15 amino acids. The V gene's germline CDR1 is MNHEY and CDR2 SMNVEV (reference sequence). Trimming cost V 5 bases and J 4 bases; bases outside gene matches: 10. The CDR3 loop is CASSLTGDRGYGYTF. DNA for the CDR3: TGTGCCAGCAGTCTCACAGGGGATCGCGGCTATGGCTACACCTTC.

This clone was seen a handful of times. The gene calls are TRBV11-1 and TRBJ1-2; 8 bases agree with TRBD1. J was trimmed by 8 bases and V by 5 bases; bases with no gene match: 7. Germline CDR1 SGHAT, CDR2 FQDESV (reference sequence). This CDR3 region has 13 residues. CDR3 sequence: CASSQNGQGGYTF. CDR3 bases: TGTGCCAGCAGCCAGAACGGACAGGGAGGCTACACCTTC.

V gene TRBV28 combines with J gene TRBJ2-1; maybe TRBD2 (5 bases). The CDR3 is 13 amino acids. V was clipped by 3 bases and J by 12 bases, with 15 bases between them. Germline-derived CDR1 and CDR2 are MDHEN and SYDVKM. This CDR3 reads CASSFRRGTLQFF. In nucleotides, the CDR3 is TGTGCCAGCAGTTTTAGACGGGGTACTTTGCAGTTCTTC. Full variable domain (missing parts from reference TRBV28 and TRBJ2-1): DVKVTQSSRYLVKRTGEKVFLECVQDMDHENMFWYRQDPGLGLRLIYFSYDVKMKEKGDIPEGYSVSREKKERFSLILESASTNQTSMYLCASSFRRGTLQFFGPGTRLTVL.

The chain uses TRBV11-2 and TRBJ2-5, with 8 bases matching TRBD1. This CDR3 contains 13 residues. Germline V gene sequence: CDR1 SGHAT, CDR2 FQNNGV. The ends lost 4 bases at V and 4 bases at J; junction bases unmatched: 2. CDR3: CASSYRGRETQYF. DNA for the CDR3: TGTGCCAGCAGCTACAGGGGGAGAGAGACCCAGTACTTC.

The chain recombines TRBV6-1 with TRBJ2-7, with D hard to call. The CDR3 extends over 12 amino acids. CDR1 MNHNS and CDR2 SASEGT come from the germline V gene. The V and J ends lost 3 bases and 7 bases respectively, with 10 bases between them. The CDR3 sequence: CASSDDFSEQYV. CDR3 nucleotides: TGTGCCAGCAGTGATGACTTCTCGGAGCAGTACGTC.